The text below deals with one TCR beta chain. Its antigen remains unknown. Primers: 60 Vbeta forward and 13 Jbeta reverse. Sequenced by immunoSEQ multiplex PCR; TCRdb stores in-frame clones only, minus some. Recorded here are around 50,000 clones; the top ten clones represent approximately 2.2%. This sample is drawn from a study of cytomegalovirus exposure and HLA in healthy donors. Findings and caveats of the study: In a later analysis, most CMV-associated TCR beta chains appeared HLA-restricted.

The ends were cut back, 5 bases at V and 0 bases at J, with 14 bases in the middle. In germline, CDR1 is MNHEY, CDR2 SMNVEV (reference sequence). CDR3 size: 15 residues. This TCR was recovered from a female donor in good health and CMV-seronegative. The chain employs TRBV27 and TRBJ2-7, with D unclear. The specimen sequenced was PBMCs. CDR3 bases: TGTGCCAGCAGTCGAAATACAGTCGGCTCCTACGAGCAGTACTTC. This gives the protein CASSRNTVGSYEQYF.